Listed below are T cell receptor beta chains from one sample, sequenced in a study of persistence of HIV-infected CD4 T cells. Their target antigens are unknown. Generated by immunoSEQ multiplex PCR, the TCRdb table keeps only in-frame clones and is missing some. The profile shows just under 20,000 clones, about 80% of them singletons. The sequencing used CD4+ T cells sorted from PBMCs after roughly 20-hour stimulation, collected from a patient who received antiretroviral therapy. These TCRs come from an adult man with HIV who was CMV-seropositive. Both conserved end residues are part of each CDR3. The order of the fields is D gene, clone size, V gene, J gene, CDR3 protein, CDR3 DNA. The D gene is left open where the match is weak. Expanded clones are given a class, and other clones once, few, many or no size at all.

TRBD2	once	TRBV27	TRBJ2-1	CASRYQRGGDNEQFF	TGTGCCAGCAGGTATCAGCGGGGGGGAGATAATGAGCAGTTCTTC
-	-	TRBV4-1	TRBJ2-7	CASSQDGVYEQYF	TGCGCCAGCAGCCAAGATGGGGTCTACGAGCAGTACTTC
-	-	TRBV28	TRBJ2-1	CASSLGGRRNEQFF	TGTGCCAGCAGTTTAGGGGGCCGAAGGAATGAGCAGTTCTTC
-	once	TRBV21-1	TRBJ2-7	CASSKGTGNYEQYF	TGTGCCAGCAGCAAAGGGACAGGGAACTACGAGCAGTACTTC
-	-	TRBV7-8	TRBJ1-1	CASSLADYMNTEAFF	TGTGCCAGCAGCTTAGCGGACTACATGAACACTGAAGCTTTCTTT
-	few	TRBV4-1	TRBJ1-6	CASSQTGLYNSPLHF	TGCGCCAGCAGCCAAACGGGGCTTTATAATTCACCCCTCCACTTT
-	-	TRBV7-8	TRBJ1-2	CASSLSGSAPREGYTF	TGTGCCAGCAGCTTATCCGGGTCTGCCCCCAGAGAGGGCTACACCTTC
-	-	TRBV29-1	TRBJ2-7	CSVTQGSYEQYF	TGCAGCGTTACACAGGGCTCCTACGAGCAGTACTTC
TRBD1	-	TRBV7-2	TRBJ1-3	CASSLARTGGWGNTIYF	TGTGCCAGCAGCTTAGCCCGGACAGGGGGCTGGGGAAACACCATATATTTT
TRBD1	-	TRBV4-1	TRBJ2-3	CASSQVHYGTGGTDTQYF	TGCGCCAGCAGCCAAGTCCACTACGGGACAGGGGGCACAGATACGCAGTATTTT
-	-	TRBV10-2	TRBJ1-1	CASREGNTEAFF	TGCGCCAGCAGGGAAGGGAACACTGAAGCTTTCTTT
-	-	TRBV9	TRBJ1-2	CASSGGGQGNRGYTF	TGTGCCAGCAGCGGGGGGGGCCAGGGTAATCGTGGCTACACCTTC
TRBD1	-	TRBV18	TRBJ1-5	CASSLDRGGVQPQHF	TGTGCCAGCTCACTCGACAGGGGAGGCGTCCAGCCCCAGCATTTT
TRBD1	-	TRBV20-1	TRBJ1-5	CSASLTGGRVSQPQHF	TGCAGTGCTAGTCTGACAGGGGGGAGGGTTAGTCAGCCCCAGCATTTT
-	-	TRBV12-3/TRBV12-4	TRBJ1-5	CASSRDSNQPQHF	TGTGCCAGCAGTAGGGACAGCAATCAGCCCCAGCATTTT
-	-	TRBV9	TRBJ1-2	CASSVTTEANYGYTF	TGTGCCAGCAGCGTAACAACTGAAGCTAACTATGGCTACACCTTC
-	once	TRBV4-1	TRBJ2-3	CASSQAPTAAVGDTQYF	TGCGCCAGCAGCCAAGCTCCGACAGCCGCCGTGGGAGATACGCAGTATTTT
TRBD1	-	TRBV25-1	TRBJ1-2	CASSEPGQGDYGYTF	TGTGCCAGCAGTGAGCCGGGACAGGGGGACTATGGCTACACCTTC
-	-	TRBV20-1	TRBJ1-5	CSASTTGNGLYQPQHF	TGCAGTGCTAGTACCACAGGGAACGGGTTATATCAGCCCCAGCATTTT
-	-	TRBV7-8	TRBJ1-6	CASSLRNSASPLHF	TGTGCCAGCAGCTTAAGGAACAGCGCTTCACCCCTCCACTTT
-	-	TRBV7-8	TRBJ1-3	CASSQLKNSGNTIYF	TGTGCCAGCAGCCAGCTCAAAAACTCTGGAAACACCATATATTTT
-	-	TRBV7-9	TRBJ2-2	CASSPRPQRAGELFF	TGTGCCAGCAGCCCTCGACCTCAACGGGCCGGGGAGCTGTTTTTT
-	-	TRBV6-6	TRBJ1-5	CASSYSGGRGEPQHF	TGTGCCAGCAGTTACTCAGGGGGAAGGGGAGAGCCCCAGCATTTT
TRBD1	once	TRBV20-1	TRBJ2-7	CSASPGGYEQYF	TGCAGTGCTAGTCCAGGGGGCTACGAGCAGTACTTC
-	-	TRBV6-5	TRBJ2-1	CASTFQPGSYNEQFF	TGTGCCAGCACGTTCCAACCTGGGTCCTACAATGAGCAGTTCTTC